Below, 13 T cell receptor beta chains from the same sample are listed, as sequenced in a study of resident and recirculating memory T cells in vitiligo. Some clones are missing from TCRdb's copy, which holds only in-frame ones; the method was immunoSEQ multiplex PCR. The sample contains roughly 76,000 clones, 90% to 95% of which appear only once. The sequenced sample was blood. Receptors were obtained from a male donor with vitiligo.

The genes are TRBV7-6 and TRBJ2-1; 14 positions agree with TRBD2. This CDR3 is 15 amino acids long. CDR1 and CDR2 (germline): SGHVS, FNYEAQ. Trimming removed 6 bases from V and 4 bases from J; junction bases left unmatched: 2. The CDR3 protein is CASRRTSGGYNEQFF. For the CDR3, the DNA is TGTGCCAGCAGACGGACTAGCGGGGGGTACAATGAGCAGTTCTTC.

The chain uses TRBV30 and TRBJ2-3; 8 nucleotides line up with TRBD1. The CDR3 sequence is 13 residues long. CDR1 and CDR2 from the germline V gene are GTSNPN and SVGIG (reference sequence). V lost 5 bases and J lost 1; bases outside the gene matches: 2. CDR3 amino acids: CAWETGGTDTQYF. Written as DNA, the CDR3 is TGTGCCTGGGAGACAGGGGGCACAGATACGCAGTATTTT.

The rearrangement uses TRBV2 and TRBJ1-2, with TRBD1 matching 10 bases. Germline-derived CDR1 and CDR2 are SNHLY and FYNNEI. This CDR3 region has 13 residues. The ends lost 8 bases at V and 8 bases at J; junction bases unmatched: 8. CDR3 sequence (DNA): TGTGCCAGCGGGGTGGACAGGGGGGTCGGCTACACCTTC. It translates to CASGVDRGVGYTF. The variable domain in full, completed from reference TRBV2 and TRBJ1-2, reads EPEVTQTPSHQVTQMGQEVILRCVPISNHLYFYWYRQILGQKVEFLVSFYNNEISEKSEIFDDQFSVERPDGSNFTLKIRSTKLEDSAMYFCASGVDRGVGYTFGSGTRLTVV.

The chain combines TRBV30 with TRBJ2-7, with D possibly TRBD2 on 6 matching bases. The V end lost 6 bases, the J end lost 1 base, and 19 bases lay between the germline ends. Germline CDR1 and CDR2: GTSNPN and SVGIG (reference sequence). The CDR3 loop spans 15 amino acids. The CDR3 protein is CACVWGVSNSYEQYF. CDR3 DNA sequence: TGTGCCTGTGTCTGGGGGGTATCCAATTCCTACGAGCAGTACTTC. The full variable domain, with the rest looked up from reference TRBV30 and TRBJ2-7, is SQTIHQWPATLVQPVGSPLSLECTVEGTSNPNLYWYRQAAGRGLQLLFYSVGIGQISSEVPQNLSASRPQDRQFILSSKKLLLSDSGFYLCACVWGVSNSYEQYFGPGTRLTVT.

V and J are TRBV5-4 and TRBJ2-7; 10 nucleotides match TRBD1. This CDR3 spans 14 amino acids. The ends lost 3 bases at V and 3 bases at J; junction bases unmatched: 3. CDR1 SGHNT and CDR2 YYREEE come from the germline V gene (reference sequence). CDR3 loop: CASSWGTGDYEQYF. CDR3 nucleotide sequence: TGTGCCAGCAGCTGGGGGACAGGGGACTACGAGCAGTACTTC.

The chain combines TRBV4-3 with TRBJ1-4, with TRBD1 identical over 9 bases. The CDR3 is made up of 15 amino acids. Germline lookup yields CDR1 LGHNA and CDR2 YSLEER. With V trimmed by 4 bases and J by 4 bases, 4 bases remained unmatched. Here the CDR3 reads CASSRPGQGNEKLFF. The CDR3 nucleotides are TGCGCCAGCAGCCGGCCGGGACAGGGTAATGAAAAACTGTTTTTT.

The rearrangement joins TRBV19 to TRBJ1-6; possibly TRBD1 for D (5 bases). Between the trimmed V and J ends, which lost 3 bases and 9 bases, there was a span of 15 bases. Per germline, CDR1 LNHDA and CDR2 SQIVND (reference sequence). The CDR3 spans 15 residues. CDR3: CASSMQTSGGSPLHF. The CDR3 DNA sequence: TGTGCCAGTAGTATGCAGACATCCGGGGGTTCACCCCTCCACTTT.

This sequence joins TRBV12-5 and TRBJ1-1, with a possible D match to TRBD1 (5 bases). Trimming removed 6 bases at V and 5 bases at J, with 16 bases between. CDR1 and CDR2 from the germline V gene are LGHNT and FRNRAP. The CDR3 sequence is 14 residues long. This chain's CDR3 is CASGLYQGGTEAFF. CDR3 nucleotide sequence: TGTGCTAGTGGCCTGTACCAGGGAGGGACTGAAGCTTTCTTT.

V usage is TRBV9 and J usage is TRBJ1-3; D gene ambiguous. The CDR3 totals 15 residues. CDR1 and CDR2 (germline): SGDLS, YYNGEE. V was trimmed by 2 bases and J by 0 bases, leaving 9 bases between them. The CDR3 protein is CASSVGGSSGNTIYF. For the CDR3, the DNA is TGTGCCAGCAGCGTCGGCGGAAGCTCTGGAAACACCATATATTTT.

This clone was recorded a few times. This chain connects TRBV10-3 to TRBJ2-7; unclear D gene. From germline, CDR1 is ENHRY and CDR2 SYGVKD. The ends were cut back, 5 bases at V and 0 bases at J, with 11 bases in the middle. This CDR3 spans 14 amino acids. Here the CDR3 reads CAISNSGNSYEQYF. CDR3 nucleotides: TGTGCCATCAGTAACAGTGGAAACTCCTACGAGCAGTACTTC.

The rearrangement joins TRBV27 to TRBJ1-2, with D tentatively TRBD1 (5 bases). This CDR3 comprises 15 residues. The V gene's germline CDR1 is MNHEY and CDR2 SMNVEV (reference sequence). V was shortened by 5 bases and J by 4 bases, with 17 bases between the two germline ends. This CDR3 reads CASSLQGASIYGYTF. CDR3 bases: TGTGCCAGCAGTCTCCAGGGTGCCTCTATCTATGGCTACACCTTC.

This chain connects TRBV27 to TRBJ2-7, with 7 nucleotides matching TRBD1. Per the germline V gene, CDR1 is MNHEY and CDR2 is SMNVEV (reference sequence). The CDR3 contains 14 residues. J lost 2 bases, V lost 6 bases, and 7 bases had no gene match. The CDR3, as DNA: TGTGCCAGCAGAGAGACAGGGAGCACCTACGAGCAGTACTTC. This sequence encodes CASRETGSTYEQYF.

The table lists this clone with a count of one. The gene calls are TRBV9 and TRBJ2-5; 8 nucleotides line up with TRBD1. Trimming removed 3 bases from V and 5 bases from J; junction bases left unmatched: 6. CDR1 is SGDLS, CDR2 YYNGEE, per germline. The CDR3 loop spans 14 amino acids. Written as DNA, the CDR3 is TGTGCCAGCAGCGCGCAGGGGGCTGCTGAGACCCAGTACTTC. As protein: CASSAQGAAETQYF.